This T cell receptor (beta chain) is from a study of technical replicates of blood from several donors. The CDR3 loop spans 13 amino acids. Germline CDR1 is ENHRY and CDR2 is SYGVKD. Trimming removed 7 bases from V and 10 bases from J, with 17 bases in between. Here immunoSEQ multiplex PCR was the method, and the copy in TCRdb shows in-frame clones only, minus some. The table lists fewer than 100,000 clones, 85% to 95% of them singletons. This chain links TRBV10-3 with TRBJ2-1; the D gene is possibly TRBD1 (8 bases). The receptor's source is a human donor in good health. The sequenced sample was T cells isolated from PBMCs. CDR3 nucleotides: TGTGCCATCAATAAGGACAGGGAGGGGGAGCAGTTCTTC. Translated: CAINKDREGEQFF.